The present entry profiles one T cell receptor beta chain with its context. Its cognate antigen has yet to be identified. Qualities for individual bases were not recorded, and no much larger clone is one base off. This sample stems from a study of cytomegalovirus exposure and HLA in healthy donors (dated by TCRdb to 2016 to 2017). Looking at the study overall: In an earlier analysis of 587 of the donors, about 270 Gb of sequence data and 117 million unique TCR beta sequences from approximately 180 million T cells were reported. An early release that covered 500 to 800 HLA-typed donors contained approximately 300 gigabases of sequencing data and about 93 million unique TCR sequences. The genetic ancestry cluster associated with self-reported Caucasian donors included 81% of the roughly 400 genotyped donors. The aim of the study was to test whether cataloging public T cell receptors could identify signatures of past pathogen exposure. The study profiled the T cell repertoires of some 610 subjects by immunosequencing and related them to cytomegalovirus serostatus. Along with the roughly 710-subject first cohort, a separate validation cohort of about 110 different subjects was used. High-throughput TCR immunosequencing, statistical association of individual TCRs with disease status, and machine learning were combined to predict cytomegalovirus infection status. A later analysis re-analyzed previously published TCR beta repertoires from approximately 670 donors and added high-resolution HLA genotyping to study TCR occurrence patterns. The later analysis used no new phenotypic data to find candidate immune exposures, relying instead on TCR beta sequences and their occurrence across donors. To decide whether each TCR beta V gene segment behaved as functional or pseudogenic, an earlier analysis of several hundred of the donors relied on high-throughput TCR beta sequencing. Donor age, sex, ethnicity and CMV serostatus were compiled alongside the repertoire data. In a later genetic analysis, genome-wide SNP genotypes for about 65% of the roughly 670 donors were used, and that subset was treated as a discovery cohort. Every repertoire in the discovery cohort had been generated on one and the same sequencing platform. HLA typing included class I and class II loci at four-digit resolution. The number of typed donors differed by locus: about 629-640 for A, B, C, DRB1 and DQB1; 500 to 550 for DQA1; 606 for DPA1; and around 450 for DPB1. Because of strong linkage in the cohort, five DR-DQ haplotypes were treated as single units for association and clustering. Among about 400 genotyped donors of the cohort, an average of roughly 230,000 unique TCR beta nucleotide sequences was sequenced per donor, of which 15% to 20% were non-productive.

The CDR3 has 15 amino acids, counting the end cysteine and phenylalanine. The retained sequence is limited to the CDR3, 45 bases, with the frame set at the first base. The germline V and J ends show losses of 4 bases and 7 bases respectively, and no gene match explains 7 bases of the junction. The germline V gene sets CDR1 to SGHVS and CDR2 to FQNEAQ. The cohort consisted of 666 healthy bone marrow donors. At the time of sampling, every cohort member was nominally healthy, though immune exposures that went unrecorded were likely present. The donor tested CMV seropositive and was one of the 289 seropositive cohort members. Each donor provided a peripheral blood sample, and peripheral blood mononuclear cells were used for TCR beta sequencing. Genomic DNA was extracted from the blood cell samples with the Qiagen DNeasy Blood Extraction Kit. What the study reported, not specific to this receptor: According to a later analysis, TCR association rates differed among HLA loci, with DRB1 alleles showing the most associated TCRs and HLA-C alleles showing the fewest. The study gave a list of roughly 150 TCR beta chains associated with cytomegalovirus. Compared with the roughly 600-donor mean, donors in an Asian-associated ancestry cluster had fewer N-insertions in productive TCRs, according to a later genetic analysis. A group of highly shared sequence variants was considered likely to be a technical artifact of the sequencing pipeline. Immune exposure information for the cohort was limited to CMV serostatus. Specific HLA alleles were associated with 18,000 or so TCR beta sequences at a false discovery rate of 0.05 in a later analysis. Compared with equally common non-associated chains, HLA-associated TCR beta chains in a later analysis were more clonally expanded and had lower generation probabilities. According to a later analysis, parvovirus B19, influenza, CMV and Epstein-Barr virus appeared linked to several top co-occurrence clusters. The classifier was reported to diagnose cytomegalovirus status with high specificity and sensitivity in both the original cohort and the validation cohort. The cohort was sequenced for TCR beta chains only, and without alpha or paired-chain data the features that could be detected were limited. In vitro tests confirmed that a few of the cytomegalovirus-associated TCR beta chains recognize cytomegalovirus antigens. In an earlier analysis of over 550 of the donors, most TCR beta V segments were observed in productive rearrangements about 87% or about 30% of the time, broadly matching IMGT annotations. The presence/absence analyses assumed that sequencing depth was roughly uniform across donors, and that assumption may not be true. Because counts were too low, about 18 rarely observed V segments, including chromosome 9 orphons, were excluded from the earlier analysis of some 590 of the donors. A further reported finding was that TCR beta sequences accurately predicted the HLA-A and HLA-B alleles for most subjects in the first cohort. Because some donors lacked HLA typing at each locus, the association tests relied only on the typed subset. Across donors, most TCR sequences were observed very rarely, whereas some public TCRs were present in many individuals. An association between a missense DCLRE1C variant and V-gene and J-gene trimming of TCR beta chains was found in a later genetic analysis and replicated in an independent cohort. It was suggested by the authors that the approach could potentially be generalized to other disease states and immunological phenotypes. The 87-base-pair reads could not distinguish some IMGT-functional V segments, including TRBV6-2 and TRBV6-3, so those segments were excluded. In a later analysis, most CMV-associated TCR beta chains were found to appear HLA-restricted, with HLA associations seemingly driven largely by CMV exposure. When HLA alleles, especially DR and DQ, strongly co-occurred, TCR associations were difficult to assign to individual alleles. Linkage disequilibrium might explain the correlated functional status among segregating V segments, but an unknown experimental factor could not be excluded.

The method behind the library was the immunoSEQ multiplex PCR assay. The multiplex PCR relied on a mix of 60 forward primers for TCR Vbeta segments and 13 reverse primers for TCR Jbeta segments. A multiplex PCR assay on genomic DNA amplified the CDR3 region of rearranged TCR beta genes. The amplified TCR beta libraries were sequenced on the Illumina HiSeq System as 87-base-pair reads. Under the source paper's analysis protocol: A later analysis counted approximately 76 million unique TCR beta chains across the 600 to 850 repertoires, and 9 million to 14 million of these chains were shared by at least two donors. To remove PCR and sequencing errors, raw reads were error-corrected and collapsed into unique sequences using a nearest-neighbor algorithm that merged closely related sequences. CDR3 sequences were aligned to IMGT reference sequences to assign V, D and J gene segments. For a sequence to be retained, a match of at least six nucleotides was required to both a V gene segment and a J gene segment. A rearrangement counted as productive if the CDR3 had no stop codons and remained in frame with V and J, and every other rearrangement counted as non-productive. CDR3 was defined according to IMGT convention as the region running from the second conserved V-encoded cysteine to the conserved J-encoded phenylalanine. Sequences without an unambiguous match to a single V gene segment were excluded from the earlier analysis of several hundred of the donors. In an earlier analysis of roughly 600 of the donors, a V segment was called functional when productive rearrangements were above 56.7%, and segregating when the standard deviation between donors exceeded 5%. A statistical classification framework was developed to diagnose cytomegalovirus status using the catalog of TCR beta chain sequences. V and J gene assignment, in a later analysis, came from comparing TCR nucleotide sequences with IMGT/GENE-DB human TR gene sequences. In a later analysis, CDR3 sequences and most-parsimonious VDJ recombination scenarios were assigned using the TCRdist pipeline. A later analysis defined each TCR beta chain by its CDR3 amino acid sequence plus V-gene family, and excluded reads lacking a unique V-gene family. A later analysis removed several hundred highly shared, low-generation-probability nucleotide sequences to deal with suspected cross-contamination and a sequencing artifact. For each public chain, a later analysis derived a clonal expansion index from normalized ranks of inferred template counts within each repertoire. Generation probabilities in a later analysis came from a VDJ recombination model fitted to out-of-frame rearrangements, and those results were checked against IGoR. A later analysis scored TCR-TCR, TCR-HLA and TCR-CMV co-occurrence with hypergeometric tests, applying a repertoire-size bias correction to TCR pairs. To estimate false discovery rates, a later analysis permuted the HLA or CMV assignments 20 times. In a later analysis, co-occurring TCRs were grouped using DBSCAN, with TCRdist sequence similarity added in when clustering inside HLA-allele-positive subsets. Repertoires with fewer than 30,000 or more than 120,000 public chains, plus five repertoires with anomalous nucleotide sharing, were excluded from co-occurrence clustering. TCRdb re-hosts the immuneACCESS table, in-frame sequences only. Its copies lack some clones; in the studies checked, an unresolved V gene accounts for under half of them, and the cause for the rest is not known. The V and J calls and the clone size are those of that table, but D and trimming were determined from the DNA. The sample table shows about 130,000 clones, and about 70% are seen once. Jointly, the top ten make up 2.1% of the sample.

The chain uses TRBV7-8 and TRBJ1-6; 7 bases in between match TRBD1. The sample taken for sequencing was PBMCs. The sequence derives from a woman between 35 and 50 years old in good health and CMV-seropositive. The DNA reads as follows: TGTGCCAGCAGCTCGAGACAGGGAGAGAATTCACCCCTCCACTTT. This is translated as CASSSRQGENSPLHF.